The rows below give T cell receptor beta chains drawn from one sample of a study of shared clonotypes between healthy human individuals. The repertoire was sequenced with immunoSEQ multiplex PCR; TCRdb's copy has only in-frame clones and lacks some. Of about 580,000 clones listed, more than 95% were seen once; the top ten hold around 0.3%. Sequencing was performed on naive CD8+ T cells sorted from blood. Receptors originate from a man aged 25-45 years in good health. CDR3s include the opening cysteine and the closing phenylalanine or tryptophan. The D gene is left open where the match is weak. The listing skips clone size in some rows; elsewhere it reads once, few, many or a size class.

>TRBJ2-4|17|TRBD1|-|TRBV19
TGTGCCAGTAGTATATGGGGCAGGGGGCTTGCCAAAAACATTCAGTACTTC
CASSIWGRGLAKNIQYF
>TRBJ2-1|12|-|-|TRBV7-9
TGTGCCAGCAGACCCGACGGACAGGAGCAGTTCTTC
CASRPDGQEQFF
>TRBJ2-7|11|-|-|TRBV29-1
TGCAGCGTTGACAGCGGCTACGAGCAGTACTTC
CSVDSGYEQYF
>TRBJ2-1|16|TRBD2|once|TRBV10-3
TGTGCCATCACCGACTCCGGGACTAGCGGGAGGAATGAGCAGTTCTTC
CAITDSGTSGRNEQFF
>TRBJ2-3|19|-|-|TRBV18
TGTGCCAGCTCATCTTACGCGACTCCGGGACAAGATACCACAGATACGCAGTATTTT
CASSSYATPGQDTTDTQYF
>TRBJ2-7|17|TRBD2|-|TRBV13
TGTGCCAGCAGCCCCCGGGGTGGACTAGCGGGAGGCGGCGAGCAGTACTTC
CASSPRGGLAGGGEQYF
>TRBJ2-7|13|-|-|TRBV30
TGTGCCTGGAAGGTGTCAGAGTCCTACGAGCAGTACTTC
CAWKVSESYEQYF
>TRBJ2-3|17|-|-|TRBV11-2
TGTGCCAGCAGCTTAGACCGCCTAGCAGTTACCACAGATACGCAGTATTTT
CASSLDRLAVTTDTQYF
>TRBJ2-7|13|-|-|TRBV29-1
TGCAGCGTTGAGTTCCAGGAATCCTACGAGCAGTACTTC
CSVEFQESYEQYF
>TRBJ2-7|14|-|-|TRBV7-9
TGTGCCAGCAGCCCCCCCCGCGGTCGCCACGAGCAGTACTTC
CASSPPRGRHEQYF
>TRBJ2-7|15|-|-|TRBV6-1
TGTGCCAGCAGTGCTTACAGTAAGAGCTCCTACGAGCAGTACTTC
CASSAYSKSSYEQYF
>TRBJ2-7|15|-|-|TRBV5-1
TGCGCCAGCAGCCCGGATCCCGGACCGGGACCCGAGCGGTACTTC
CASSPDPGPGPERYF
>TRBJ1-1|14|TRBD1|-|TRBV5-1
TGCGCCAGCAGCCATCAGGGGGGGAACACTGAAGCTTTCTTT
CASSHQGGNTEAFF
>TRBJ2-2|14|TRBD1|-|TRBV5-1
TGCGCCAGCGAGTCGACAGGGTGGACCGGGGAGCTGTTTTTT
CASESTGWTGELFF
>TRBJ2-1|15|-|-|TRBV29-1
TGCAGCGCACCCCCGACTACGTTCTCCTACAATGAGCAGTTCTTC
CSAPPTTFSYNEQFF
>TRBJ2-5|14|-|-|TRBV7-6
TGTGCCAGCAGACGAACGGCTAGCTCGGAGACCCAGTACTTC
CASRRTASSETQYF
>TRBJ2-1|16|-|-|TRBV11-3
TGTGCCAGCAGCAATTCCGGGGCTGGCTCCTACAATGAGCAGTTCTTC
CASSNSGAGSYNEQFF
>TRBJ1-5|16|-|-|TRBV7-6
TGTGCCAACTTCATAGACCACAGGGAGGGTATTCAGCCCCAGCATTTT
CANFIDHREGIQPQHF
>TRBJ2-7|13|-|-|TRBV7-9
TGTGCCAGCAGTGTGGGTGCCCGTGGCGAGCAGTACTTC
CASSVGARGEQYF
>TRBJ2-1|14|TRBD1|-|TRBV6-5
TGTGCCAGCAGTTATCAGGGGGCCCCCAATGAGCAGTTCTTC
CASSYQGAPNEQFF
>TRBJ2-3|16|-|-|TRBV9
TGTGCCAGCAGCGTTAGTTCCGGGAGTCCGACAGATACGCAGTATTTT
CASSVSSGSPTDTQYF
>TRBJ2-7|15|TRBD1|-|TRBV27
TGTGCCAGCAGTTTGGTCGCGACAGGGTTTTACGAGCAGTACTTC
CASSLVATGFYEQYF
>TRBJ2-7|14|-|-|TRBV5-1
TGCGCCAGCCGGCCAGGGGACTTCCCCTACGAGCAGTACTTC
CASRPGDFPYEQYF
>TRBJ2-3|13|-|-|TRBV27
TGTGCCAGCAGTTCGGACCAGGCAGATACGCAGTATTTT
CASSSDQADTQYF
>TRBJ2-3|17|TRBD2|-|TRBV11-2
TGTGCCAGCAGCTTAACGACTAGCGGGAGGGATCCAGATACGCAGTATTTT
CASSLTTSGRDPDTQYF
>TRBJ1-1|12|TRBD1|-|TRBV6-5
TGTGCCAGCAGTTATCAGGGGGGTGAAGCTTTCTTT
CASSYQGGEAFF
>TRBJ2-5|13|-|-|TRBV27
TGTGCCAGCAGTCGCAGTGAGGGGGAGACCCAGTACTTC
CASSRSEGETQYF
>TRBJ2-1|14|TRBD1|-|TRBV29-1
TGCAGCGTTGTGCGCAGGGGGCGAAACAATGAGCAGTTCTTC
CSVVRRGRNNEQFF
>TRBJ2-3|13|-|-|TRBV27
TGTGCCAGCGGCGGGCATAACACAGATACGCAGTATTTT
CASGGHNTDTQYF
>TRBJ1-1|14|-|-|TRBV4-1
TGCGCCAGCAGTCTCGGAAGGGGGAACACTGAAGCTTTCTTT
CASSLGRGNTEAFF
>TRBJ1-5|15|TRBD1|-|TRBV7-2
TGTGCCAGCAGCCCCTCAGGGGGAAGGAGTCAGCCCCAGCATTTT
CASSPSGGRSQPQHF
>TRBJ2-7|15|TRBD2|-|TRBV6-1
TGTGCCAGCAGTGCTTTAGGTGCGGGAGTTGCCGAGCAGTACTTC
CASSALGAGVAEQYF
>TRBJ2-7|12|-|-|TRBV19
TGTGCCAGTAGTCCGTCAGGGGCGGAGCAGTACTTC
CASSPSGAEQYF
>TRBJ2-2|14|TRBD2|-|TRBV29-1
TGCAGCGTGGAAGCGGGAGGTTTAACCGGGGAGCTGTTTTTT
CSVEAGGLTGELFF
>TRBJ1-2|13|-|once|TRBV5-6
TGTGCCAGCAGCTTGACAGGGCCCTATGGCTACACCTTC
CASSLTGPYGYTF
>TRBJ2-7|19|-|-|TRBV7-9
TGTGCCAGCAGCCTCCCCGGCCCCCAGAAGGGTCCGAGCTCCTACGAGCAGTACTTC
CASSLPGPQKGPSSYEQYF
>TRBJ2-7|16|TRBD2|-|TRBV10-3
TGTGCCATCAGTGAGCGGGAGGGGGGTTTCTCCTACGAGCAGTACTTC
CAISEREGGFSYEQYF
>TRBJ1-1|17|-|-|TRBV11-2
TGTGCCAGCAGCGCTACGGGTACCGGGAGAGTGAACACTGAAGCTTTCTTT
CASSATGTGRVNTEAFF
>TRBJ2-5|14|TRBD2|-|TRBV4-3
TGCGCCAGCAGCCCGGGGACTACCCAAGAGACCCAGTACTTC
CASSPGTTQETQYF
>TRBJ2-7|17|TRBD2|-|TRBV10-1
TGCGCCAGCAGTGAGTCGATAGGAGCGGGAGGACCCTACGAGCAGTACTTC
CASSESIGAGGPYEQYF
>TRBJ1-5|17|TRBD1|-|TRBV9
TGTGCCAGCAGCGAGGGGGCAGGGGGCGAAGGAAATCAGCCCCAGCATTTT
CASSEGAGGEGNQPQHF
>TRBJ2-1|12|-|-|TRBV5-5
TGTGCCAGCAGCTTAGAAGGGGTTGAGCAGTTCTTC
CASSLEGVEQFF
>TRBJ2-1|14|-|-|TRBV7-9
TGTGCCAGCAGCTTTAGCTCAAATAACAATGAGCAGTTCTTC
CASSFSSNNNEQFF
>TRBJ2-1|14|TRBD2|-|TRBV6-5
TGTGCCAGCAGAAAGCTAGCGGACTACAATGAGCAGTTCTTC
CASRKLADYNEQFF
>TRBJ2-3|16|-|-|TRBV7-9
TGTGCCAGCAGCTCCGGGACGAATGCTAACACAGATACGCAGTATTTT
CASSSGTNANTDTQYF
>TRBJ2-7|13|-|-|TRBV7-9
TGTGCCAGCAGCGGACGGGTAACCTACGAGCAGTACTTC
CASSGRVTYEQYF
>TRBJ1-2|14|-|-|TRBV7-9
TGTGCCAGCATCCCGGAGGGGCACGGCTATGGCTACACCTTC
CASIPEGHGYGYTF
>TRBJ2-1|17|TRBD2|-|TRBV25-1
TGTGCCAGCAGTGGAACCGGACTAGCGGGGAGCTACAATGAGCAGTTCTTC
CASSGTGLAGSYNEQFF
>TRBJ1-2|18|-|-|TRBV5-1
TGCGCCAGCAGCCTAACCTCGTCAGGCCTTGGGGATTTCCATGGCTACACCTTC
CASSLTSSGLGDFHGYTF
>TRBJ2-7|14|TRBD1|-|TRBV7-6
TGTGCCAGCAGCCTCGGACAGGGGGCTTACGAGCAGTACTTC
CASSLGQGAYEQYF
>TRBJ2-2|15|TRBD1|-|TRBV5-1
TGCGCCAGCAGCTTGGGACAGGGGGCCGCCGGGGAGCTGTTTTTT
CASSLGQGAAGELFF
>TRBJ1-1|11|-|-|TRBV5-3
TGTGCCCAGCGAATAGGGTCTGAAGCTTTCTTT
CAQRIGSEAFF
>TRBJ2-2|19|-|once|TRBV9
TGTGCCAGCAGCGTATCAGAGGTGGGACCCGACCTGAACACCGGGGAGCTGTTTTTT
CASSVSEVGPDLNTGELFF
>TRBJ2-7|15|TRBD1|-|TRBV18
TGTGCCAGCTCACCAGGACAGGGGGTGAAGTACGAGCAGTACTTC
CASSPGQGVKYEQYF
>TRBJ1-4|15|-|-|TRBV28
TGTGCCAGCAGTTTCCTCGGGGGGACTAATGAAAAACTGTTTTTT
CASSFLGGTNEKLFF
>TRBJ2-7|15|TRBD2|-|TRBV14
TGTGCCAGCAGCCCATTAGCGGGAGGGAACTACGAGCAGTACTTC
CASSPLAGGNYEQYF
>TRBJ1-2|16|-|-|TRBV7-9
TGTGCCAGCAGCTTTGGTAGGCTCCTAGCTAACTATGGCTACACCTTC
CASSFGRLLANYGYTF
>TRBJ2-7|11|-|-|TRBV9
TGTGCCAGCAGCGTAGGGAACGAGCAGTACTTC
CASSVGNEQYF